Reported below is one TCR beta chain. The entry originates in a study of blood T cell repertoires in COVID-19. Participant reports of clinical history set cohort assignment. Sequenced by immunoSEQ multiplex PCR; TCRdb stores in-frame clones only, minus some. Of 200,000 to 300,000 clones in the sample, approximately 84% were seen once. This CDR3 spans 14 amino acids. CDR1 is MNHEY, CDR2 SVGAGI, per germline. J gave up 7 bases and V 6 bases, and 8 bases lay outside the gene matches. The genes are TRBV6-5 and TRBJ2-1, with 8 nucleotides matching TRBD1. The receptor comes from a man aged 40-49 years who had recovered from COVID-19. Sequenced: PBMCs or T cells enriched from blood (not recorded which). The chain's CDR3 is CASRSTGVENEQFF. The CDR3 nucleotides read TGTGCCAGCAGATCGACAGGGGTGGAAAATGAGCAGTTCTTC.